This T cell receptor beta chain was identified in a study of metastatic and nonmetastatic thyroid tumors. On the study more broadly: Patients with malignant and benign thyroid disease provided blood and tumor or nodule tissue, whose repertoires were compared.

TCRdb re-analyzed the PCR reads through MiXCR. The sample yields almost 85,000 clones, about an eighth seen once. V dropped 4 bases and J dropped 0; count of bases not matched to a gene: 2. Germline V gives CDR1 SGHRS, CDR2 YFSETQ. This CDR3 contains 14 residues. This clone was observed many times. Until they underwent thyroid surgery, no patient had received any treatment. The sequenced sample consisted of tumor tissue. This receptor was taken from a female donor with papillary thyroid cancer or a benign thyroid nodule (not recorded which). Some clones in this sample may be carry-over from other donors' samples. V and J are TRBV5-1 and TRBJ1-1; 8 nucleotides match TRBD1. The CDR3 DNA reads TGCGCCAGCAGCCGGGGACAGGTGAACACTGAAGCTTTCTTT. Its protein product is CASSRGQVNTEAFF.